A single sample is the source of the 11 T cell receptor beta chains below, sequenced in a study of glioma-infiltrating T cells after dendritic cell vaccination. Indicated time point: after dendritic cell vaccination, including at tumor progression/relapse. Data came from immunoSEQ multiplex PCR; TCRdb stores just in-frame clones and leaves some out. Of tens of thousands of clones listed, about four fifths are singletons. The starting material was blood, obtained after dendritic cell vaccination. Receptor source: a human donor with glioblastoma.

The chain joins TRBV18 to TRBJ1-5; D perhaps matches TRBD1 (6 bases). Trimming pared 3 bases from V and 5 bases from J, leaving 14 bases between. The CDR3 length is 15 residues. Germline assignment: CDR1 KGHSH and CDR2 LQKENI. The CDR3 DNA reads TGTGCCAGCTCACCCGGGGGGCAGGGAGATCAGCCCCAGCATTTT. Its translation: CASSPGGQGDQPQHF.

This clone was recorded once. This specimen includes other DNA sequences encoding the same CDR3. The CDR3 coding sequence is TGTGCCAGCAGCGTAGGAGGGACAGGGGGCACTGAAGCTTTCTTT. Translating gives CASSVGGTGGTEAFF. V and J are TRBV9 and TRBJ1-1, with 11 positions matching TRBD1. There are 15 residues in the CDR3. V was pared by 0 bases and J by 4 bases, with 2 bases of the junction left unmatched. Germline assignment: CDR1 SGDLS and CDR2 YYNGEE.

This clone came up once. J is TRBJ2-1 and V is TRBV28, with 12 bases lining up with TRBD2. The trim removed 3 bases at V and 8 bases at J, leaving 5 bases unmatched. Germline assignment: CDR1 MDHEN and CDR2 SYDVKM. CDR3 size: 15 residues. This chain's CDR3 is CASSFASGGADEQFF. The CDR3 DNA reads TGTGCCAGCAGTTTTGCTAGCGGGGGGGCCGATGAGCAGTTCTTC.

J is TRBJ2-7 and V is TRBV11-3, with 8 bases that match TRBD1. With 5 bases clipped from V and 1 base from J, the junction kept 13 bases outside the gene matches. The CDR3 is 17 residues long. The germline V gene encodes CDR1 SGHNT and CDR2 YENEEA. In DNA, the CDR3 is TGTGCCAGCAGCCACGTAACAGGGGGACAGACTTCCTACGAGCAGTACTTC. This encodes CASSHVTGGQTSYEQYF.

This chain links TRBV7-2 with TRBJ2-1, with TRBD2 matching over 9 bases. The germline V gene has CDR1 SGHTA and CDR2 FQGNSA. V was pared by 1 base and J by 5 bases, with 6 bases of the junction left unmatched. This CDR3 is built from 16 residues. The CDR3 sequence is CASSLGGAGGDNEQFF. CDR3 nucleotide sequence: TGTGCCAGCAGCTTAGGAGGCGCGGGGGGGGACAATGAGCAGTTCTTC.

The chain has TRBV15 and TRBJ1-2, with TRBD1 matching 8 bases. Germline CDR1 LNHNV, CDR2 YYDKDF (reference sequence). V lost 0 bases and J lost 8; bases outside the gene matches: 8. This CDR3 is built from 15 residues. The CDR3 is CATSRDSAGGEGYTF. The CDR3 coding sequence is TGTGCCACCAGCAGAGATAGTGCAGGGGGCGAAGGCTACACCTTC.

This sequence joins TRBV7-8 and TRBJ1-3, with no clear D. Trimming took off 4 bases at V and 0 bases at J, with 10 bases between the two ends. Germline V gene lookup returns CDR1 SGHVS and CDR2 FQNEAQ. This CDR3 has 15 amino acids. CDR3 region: CASSSTQSSGNTIYF. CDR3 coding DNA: TGTGCCAGCAGCTCTACCCAAAGCTCTGGAAACACCATATATTTT.

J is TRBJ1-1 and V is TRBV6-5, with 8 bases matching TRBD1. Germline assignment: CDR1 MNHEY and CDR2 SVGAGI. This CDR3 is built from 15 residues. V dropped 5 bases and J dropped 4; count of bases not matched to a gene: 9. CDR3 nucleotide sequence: TGTGCCAGCAGTCGTGGGACAGGAAGAGGCACTGAAGCTTTCTTT. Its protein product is CASSRGTGRGTEAFF.

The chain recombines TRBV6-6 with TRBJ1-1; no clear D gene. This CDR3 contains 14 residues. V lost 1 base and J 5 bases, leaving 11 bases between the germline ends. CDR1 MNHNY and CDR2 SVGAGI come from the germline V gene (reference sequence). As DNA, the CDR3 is TGTGCCAGCAGTTACTTAGGCTACGGGACTGAAGCTTTCTTT. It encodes CASSYLGYGTEAFF.

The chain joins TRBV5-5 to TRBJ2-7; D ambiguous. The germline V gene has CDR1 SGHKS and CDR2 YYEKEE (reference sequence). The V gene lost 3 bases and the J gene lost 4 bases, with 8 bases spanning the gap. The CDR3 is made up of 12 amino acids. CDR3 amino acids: CASSSTFYEQYF. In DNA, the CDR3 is TGTGCCAGCAGCTCGACTTTTTACGAGCAGTACTTC.

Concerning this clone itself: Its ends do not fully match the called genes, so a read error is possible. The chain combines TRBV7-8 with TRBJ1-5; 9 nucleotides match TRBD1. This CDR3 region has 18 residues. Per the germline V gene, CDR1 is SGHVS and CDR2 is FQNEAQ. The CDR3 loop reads CASSLPGTGTVSDQPQHF. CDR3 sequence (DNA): TGTGCCAGCAGCTTACCCGGGACAGGGACCGTTAGCGATCAGCCCCAGCATTTT. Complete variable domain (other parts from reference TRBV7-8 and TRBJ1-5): GAGVSQSPRYKVAKRGQDVALRCDPISGHVSLFWYQQALGQGPEFLTYFQNEAQLDKSGLPSDRFFAERPEGSVSTLKIQRTQQEDSAVYLCASSLPGTGTVSDQPQHFGDGTRLSIL.